This T cell receptor (beta chain) was recovered during a study of blood T cell repertoires in COVID-19. V dropped 5 bases and J dropped 1 base, with 6 bases sitting between them. Germline CDR1 MNHEY, CDR2 SVGAGI. The CDR3 runs 14 residues. Here immunoSEQ multiplex PCR was the method, and the copy in TCRdb shows in-frame clones only, minus some. The sample lists roughly 100,000 clones; about 80% were seen once. The receptor comes from a human donor in a cohort sampled during active COVID-19. This rearrangement joins TRBV6-5 to TRBJ2-6, with D perhaps matching TRBD1 (6 bases). The sequencing input was peripheral blood. CDR3 sequence (DNA): TGTGCCAGCAGTAGGGGGTCTGGGGCCAACGTCCTGACTTTC. Translating it yields CASSRGSGANVLTF.